This T cell receptor beta chain was captured by sequencing in a study of shared clonotypes between healthy human individuals (TCRdb year 2020). Background on the whole study: The cohort included three men and a couple of women between 18 and 49 years of age. For each donor, three plates each were used for CD4 naive and CD4 memory, two plates were used for CD8 naive, and one plate was used for CD8 memory. To estimate repertoire size and how much clonotype sharing occurs between individuals, the study deeply sequenced the blood TCR repertoires of roughly 5 healthy adults. Libraries were prepared and TCR repertoires were sequenced by different laboratories using diverse techniques, in order to increase sequencing depth and limit assay-specific biases. Leukapheresis yielded between about 0.9 and 8.9 billion PBMCs per donor.

To note about this clone: Its cognate antigen has yet to be identified. No clone much larger than this one lies a single base away; base qualities are absent.

V is cut by 4 bases and J by 7 bases, and the space between the germline ends is 18 bases. Sequences SGHDT (CDR1) and YYEEEE (CDR2) are obtained from the germline V gene. Counted from cysteine to phenylalanine, this CDR3 has 15 amino acids. Left in the record is the CDR3 DNA by itself, 45 bases read in frame from the first base. General study outcomes and caveats: Incomplete sequencing was indicated by rarefaction of sorted-subset datasets, despite the large sequencing depth. Compared with non-shared clonotypes, clonotypes shared by all four sorted-subset donors had higher generation probabilities. Based on pairwise subsampling, the degree of clonotype sharing among donors was expected to be affected by sequencing depth. Sampling was restricted to blood, and TCR repertoires in tissue are likely to differ from TCR repertoires in blood. Because the study included a small number of donors, the genetic and exposure-history diversity represented was limited. Sharing across several donors was observed for around 5% of naive CD4, around 3.5% of naive CD8, around 2.5% of memory CD4, and roughly 0.4% of memory CD8 clonotypes. Naive subsets generally had larger estimated clonotype richness than memory subsets.

Using the deep immunoSEQ assay, TCR CDR3 regions were amplified from genomic DNA by multiplex PCR. Extracted genomic DNA from each cell subset was spread evenly across all wells of several immunoSEQ 96-well plates, with each plate serving as a replicate. For sorted subsets, approximately 190 ng genomic DNA, equal to 30,000 to 35,000 T cell genomes, was loaded into each replicate PCR. The purified libraries were quantified using a Qubit 3.0 fluorometer, sized with a Bioanalyzer 2100, and then quantified again using the KAPA Library Quantification kit. Every immunoSEQ 96-well plate was sequenced on a separate single-read 150-cycle Illumina NextSeq 550 flow cell. As for how the authors treated the data: Because the immunoSEQ output included only junctional sequences and no quality scores, the filtering could not be the same as the filtering used for full-length reads. To assign V/J genes and CDR3, sequences were annotated against IMGT germline references using PyIR, a Python wrapper for IgBLAST v1.9. Any read was removed if the V/J assignment was weak (E-value above 1e-6), the CDR3 was missing, or the read contained stop codons, out-of-frame junctions, or ambiguous translated residues. A V3J clonotype was defined by an identical inferred V gene, J gene, and CDR3 amino acid sequence. Percentage overlap between repertoires was calculated by dividing the number of shared unique clonotypes by the size of the smaller repertoire. Richness of each repertoire was evaluated using RTK rarefaction, the Chao1 estimator, and Recon v2.1 estimates of unobserved clonotypes. Generation probabilities were computed with OLGA for all TCRbeta clonotypes obtained by the gDNA method from several donors. The immuneACCESS repertoire file appears here via TCRdb, limited to in-frame rearrangements. These files lack a portion of the clones; in checked studies, under half of the deficit traces to unresolved V genes, and the cause of the others is not known. The V and J calls and clone size are taken from that table; D and trimming were inferred from the DNA. Here the sample has a few million clones; 85% to 95% occur a single time. The ten top clones hold 0.35% to 0.45% of the sample.

The donors were healthy, HIV-negative adults with no recently reported acute infections or vaccinations. Only Caucasian adults living in Nashville, Tennessee, USA were represented among the donors. Magnetic negative selection was used to enrich CD4+ T cells, after which naive cells were positively selected on CD45RA and the negative fraction became the memory subset. Blood was collected by leukapheresis, and PBMCs were isolated by Ficoll-Histopaque density gradient centrifugation and then cryopreserved in liquid nitrogen vapor phase. Purity and quantity of every magnetically sorted T cell population were checked by analytical flow cytometry. Each sorted fraction had its genomic DNA isolated and then quantified by UV absorbance on a Nanodrop 2000c.

Sequencing was done on a sample of naive CD4+ T cells from PBMCs. Interpreted using the paper, the cell subset or site label stands for: CD45RA+ positively selected. The V and J genes are TRBV5-6 and TRBJ1-5; possibly the D gene is TRBD1, per 5 matching bases. This clonotype was sampled from a man between 18 and 35 years old in good health. Some clones in this sample may be carry-over from other donors' samples. The sequence in DNA is TGTGCCAGCAGCAACTCCCATGGGGGTAGCCAGCCCCAGCATTTT. Its protein is CASSNSHGGSQPQHF.